These 12 T cell receptor beta chains came from one sample sequenced in a study of post-analysis software for immune sequencing data. Overall study findings and caveats: When patients were compared with controls, 4 or 5 TRBV segments were more frequent, TRBV5-6, TRBV5-1 and TRBV20-1 among them.

Their antigens are not known. Unique molecular identifiers tagged the TCR beta cDNA libraries. MiXCR, applied by TCRdb to the PCR reads, yields one record per CDR3 protein. Among about 820,000 distinct CDR3 sequences, approximately 53% were seen once, and the ten largest hold around 4.5%. Material for sequencing was blood. Source of these receptors: a girl aged 5-17 years with multiple sclerosis.

As regards this clonotype: Since no conserved phenylalanine or tryptophan closes the CDR3, a read error is the likely cause. V and J are TRBV20-1 and TRBJ2-4, with D maybe TRBD2 (6 bases). This CDR3 has 13 residues. Trimming left V 5 bases short and J 1 base short, with 9 bases between. Germline V gene lookup returns CDR1 DFQATT and CDR2 SNEGSKA (reference sequence). The CDR3, as DNA: TGCAGTGCTTGGGGGAGGGCCAAAAACATTCAGTACGTC. Protein sequence: CSAWGRAKNIQYV.

This clonotype was seen at least ten times. One junction end disagrees with the germline gene, perhaps due to a read error. The chain couples TRBV5-1 to TRBJ2-7; D perhaps matches TRBD2 (5 bases). The length of the CDR3 is 15 residues. Germline V CDR1 and CDR2: SGHRS, YFSETQ. The DNA for the CDR3 is TGTGCCAGCAGCTTAGCGCCGGGCAGTTCCTACGAGCAGTACTTC. Translated, it gives CASSLAPGSSYEQYF.

This clonotype showed up just a few times. The chain joins TRBV10-3 to TRBJ2-7; tentative D call: TRBD1 (7 bases). The germline CDR1 and CDR2 sequences are ENHRY and SYGVKD. CDR3 length equals 15 residues. Trimming took 5 bases from V and 3 from J, leaving 17 bases between them. The CDR3: CAISSRGDRRYEQYF. The CDR3 DNA follows: TGTGCCATCAGTTCCAGGGGGGACAGACGCTACGAGCAGTACTTC.

This chain links TRBV6-6 with TRBJ1-4, with D unresolved. Germline CDR1 reads MNHNY; CDR2 reads SVGAGI (reference sequence). V was shortened by 6 bases and J by 1 base, with 12 bases between the two germline ends. CDR3 length: 15 amino acids. CDR3: CASSPRTITNEKLFF. DNA of the CDR3: TGTGCCAGCAGCCCGAGGACGATAACTAATGAAAAACTGTTTTTT.

This clonotype was detected only once. The gene calls are TRBV30 and TRBJ2-1, with TRBD2 matching over 14 bases. The CDR3 has 18 amino acids. In germline, CDR1 is GTSNPN, CDR2 SVGIG (reference sequence). V gave up 5 bases and J gave up 5 bases; unmatched junction bases: 14. The CDR3 nucleotides are TGTGCCTGGCTTACCGGGACTAGCGGGAGATGGGACGACAATGAGCAGTTCTTC. It is translated as CAWLTGTSGRWDDNEQFF.

This chain joins TRBV29-1 and TRBJ1-2, with TRBD1 identical over 7 bases. The CDR3 runs 16 residues. Germline V gene sequence: CDR1 SQVTM, CDR2 ANQGSEA. The trim removed 8 bases at V and 2 bases at J, leaving 17 bases unmatched. This CDR3 is CSLYLGQRSRNYGYTF. For the CDR3, the DNA is TGCAGCCTTTATTTGGGACAGCGGAGTCGGAACTATGGCTACACCTTC.

The chain employs TRBV20-1 and TRBJ1-4, with D possibly being TRBD1 (5 bases). The CDR3 extends over 13 amino acids. Trimming cost V 4 bases and J 5 bases, with 11 bases left between them. The germline CDR1 and CDR2 sequences are DFQATT and SNEGSKA (reference sequence). The DNA for the CDR3 is TGCAGTGCTACAGGGATCTCGAATGAAAAACTGTTTTTT. Its protein is CSATGISNEKLFF.

This clonotype was found a few times. The V gene is TRBV4-1, the J gene TRBJ2-7, with D possibly TRBD1 on 5 matching bases. With 5 bases removed from V and 3 bases from J, the gap between germline ends came to 17 bases. CDR3 length: 15 residues. The germline gives CDR1 MGHRA, CDR2 YSYEKL. Here the CDR3 DNA reads TGCGCCAGCAGCGCCGCAGGGCTCCTCAACTACGAGCAGTACTTC. Translated: CASSAAGLLNYEQYF.

This clonotype was seen a handful of times. The chain carries TRBV27 and TRBJ2-1; the match to TRBD2 covers 13 bases. The CDR3 runs 19 residues. Germline CDR1 reads MNHEY; CDR2 reads SMNVEV (reference sequence). With 4 bases clipped from V and 0 bases from J, the junction kept 9 bases outside the gene matches. The CDR3 is CASSYRLAGGHSSYNEQFF. CDR3 in DNA: TGTGCCAGCAGTTACCGACTAGCGGGGGGACATAGCTCCTACAATGAGCAGTTCTTC.

The V and J genes are TRBV20-1 and TRBJ2-3; D uncertain. CDR1 DFQATT and CDR2 SNEGSKA come from the germline V gene (reference sequence). The CDR3 extends over 15 amino acids. CDR3 sequence (DNA): TGCAGGGCCCCCCCGCCGTCCCGGAGCACAGATACGCAGTATTTT. Protein product: CRAPPPSRSTDTQYF.

The chain has TRBV10-3 and TRBJ2-5, with D possibly being TRBD1 (6 bases). Germline CDR1 ENHRY, CDR2 SYGVKD. Trimming pared 3 bases from V and 1 base from J, leaving 18 bases between. This CDR3 region has 17 residues. CDR3 loop: CAISERGSGAAQETQYF. The DNA for the CDR3 is TGTGCCATCAGTGAAAGAGGGTCAGGGGCTGCCCAAGAGACCCAGTACTTC.

There are a few counts of this clonotype. This chain uses TRBV6-2 or TRBV6-3 with TRBJ2-4; 7 bases align to TRBD1. The J call may be incorrect, as the DNA end agrees better with TRBJ2-7. Germline CDR1 and CDR2: MNHEY and SVGEGT. The CDR3 has 15 amino acids. CDR3 amino acids: CASSYRGRAGYEQYF. DNA for the CDR3: TGTGCCAGCAGTTACAGGGGGCGGGCCGGCTACGAGCAGTACTTC.